This record concerns one TCR beta chain sequence. The antigen remains undetermined. TCRdb keeps only in-frame clones here, not all; method: immunoSEQ multiplex PCR. The sample consists of some 27,000 clones, roughly 75% of them appearing once. Trimming pared 4 bases from V and 7 bases from J, leaving 19 bases between. CDR1 and CDR2 from the germline V gene are LGHNA and YSLEER. This CDR3 region has 16 residues. The sample belongs to a study of memory CD4+ T cells and cytomegalovirus serostatus. General study points: Each of 65 to 70 CMV-associated TCRbeta sequences occurred in one to five individuals.

The sort gate was single viable CD3+CD4+CD8-CD45RO+ cells for memory CD4+ T cells. This TCR was sampled from an adult in good health and CMV-seronegative. The sequenced material came from memory CD4+ T cells from blood. The chain couples TRBV4-3 to TRBJ1-4; TRBD1 might be the D (5 bases). The CDR3 protein is CASSRQLRVEGEKLFF. The CDR3 DNA sequence: TGCGCCAGCAGCCGACAGTTGCGGGTTGAAGGTGAAAAACTGTTTTTT.